The clone carrying this T cell receptor (beta chain) was seen just once. Antigen specificity is unknown. This CDR3 is 14 amino acids long. With 1 base removed from V and 4 bases from J, the gap between germline ends came to 9 bases. CDR1 LNHDA and CDR2 SQIVND come from the germline V gene (reference sequence). Clones were read by immunoSEQ multiplex PCR, and TCRdb kept only the in-frame ones, dropping some. The table lists about 35,000 clones, roughly 77% of them singletons, with less than 5% in the top ten. This sample is drawn from a study of chemoradiotherapy in HPV16-positive cancers. Repeated repertoire sampling spanned the course of chemoradiotherapy. Study observations and caveats: Functional assays defining HPV-specific T cells used only a couple of HPV16-positive patients. Better recurrence-free survival went with HPV-responsive T-cell expansion in HPV16-positive patients.

This clonotype was obtained from a human donor with HPV-associated anogenital cancer. V gene TRBV19 combines with J gene TRBJ2-3; perhaps TRBD1 as D (6 bases). Source: blood, taken from a patient who underwent chemoradiotherapy. CDR3 bases: TGTGCCAGTAGTATAGTCAGGGGACCAGATACGCAGTATTTT. It translates to CASSIVRGPDTQYF. Full variable domain (missing parts from reference TRBV19 and TRBJ2-3): DGGITQSPKYLFRKEGQNVTLSCEQNLNHDAMYWYRQDPGQGLRLIYYSQIVNDFQKGDIAEGYSVSREKKESFPLTVTSAQKNPTAFYLCASSIVRGPDTQYFGPGTRLTVL.